Listed here is a single T cell receptor beta chain. This specimen belongs to a study of control samples from healthy donors and cancer patients. The germline V and J ends were trimmed by 2 bases and 1 base, with 11 bases remaining between them. This CDR3 has 15 amino acids. Germline V CDR1 and CDR2: PRHDT, FYEKMQ (reference sequence). Measured with immunoSEQ multiplex PCR; TCRdb has only the in-frame clones, and not every one. The sample holds around 26,000 clones, 82% seen once. Source material: PBMCs. The chain is built from TRBV13 and TRBJ1-1; D not certain. This receptor was obtained from a man aged 60 to 75 with colorectal cancer. The CDR3 DNA follows: TGTGCCAGCAGCTTATTGAAGGGCTCGAACACTGAAGCTTTCTTT. It codes for CASSLLKGSNTEAFF.